This passage covers 14 T cell receptor beta chains from one sample sequenced in a study of T cell responses to AZD1222 COVID-19 vaccine. TCRdb's copy holds only in-frame clones and misses some; the assay was immunoSEQ multiplex PCR. The repertoire includes approximately 26,000 clones, about 90% of them detected once, and under 3.5% sits in the top ten. The source was peripheral blood, collected 28 days after the second AZD1222 dose. Every receptor here comes from an adult who received the AZD1222 COVID-19 vaccine.

The CDR3 DNA reads as TGTGCCAGCAGGACGGCTGACCTTTACGAGCAGTACTTC. It codes for CASRTADLYEQYF. This chain links TRBV27 with TRBJ2-7; D gene unclear. V lost 6 bases and J 4 bases, leaving 13 bases between the germline ends. The V gene's germline CDR1 is MNHEY and CDR2 SMNVEV (reference sequence). The CDR3 covers 13 residues.

The chain links TRBV10-3 to TRBJ2-5, with D tentatively TRBD2 (5 bases). CDR1 is ENHRY and CDR2 is SYGVKD in the germline V gene. The CDR3 contains 14 residues. V lost 4 bases and J lost 1, with 10 bases in between. The CDR3 DNA reads as TGTGCCATCAGTGCCCCGGGATCCCAAGAGACCCAGTACTTC. Its translation: CAISAPGSQETQYF.

This clone was recorded only once. The chain has TRBV6-4 and TRBJ1-2; TRBD1 aligns across 7 bases. With V trimmed by 2 bases and J by 4 bases, 10 bases remained unmatched. Germline loops: CDR1 MRHNA, CDR2 SNTAGT. CDR3 length: 16 amino acids. Here the CDR3 DNA reads TGTGCCAGCAGTGACGGGGACAGAAGGAGGCTCTATGGCTACACCTTC. Its protein product is CASSDGDRRRLYGYTF.

The V call is TRBV7-8, the J call TRBJ1-5; D is unclear. Trimming took 4 bases from V and 0 from J, leaving 7 bases between them. Per the germline V gene, CDR1 is SGHVS and CDR2 is FQNEAQ. This CDR3 spans 14 amino acids. The CDR3 loop is CASSSTHSNQPQHF. The CDR3 DNA reads as TGTGCCAGCAGCTCAACACATAGCAATCAGCCCCAGCATTTT. Full variable domain (outside the CDR3, taken from reference TRBV7-8 and TRBJ1-5): GAGVSQSPRYKVAKRGQDVALRCDPISGHVSLFWYQQALGQGPEFLTYFQNEAQLDKSGLPSDRFFAERPEGSVSTLKIQRTQQEDSAVYLCASSSTHSNQPQHFGDGTRLSIL.

The CDR3 is CASSRLAEETQYF. Written as DNA, the CDR3 is TGTGCCAGCTCCCGACTAGCGGAAGAGACCCAGTACTTC. This chain joins TRBV2 and TRBJ2-5, with 9 bases aligning to TRBD2. Trimming removed 8 bases from V and 3 bases from J; junction bases left unmatched: 4. Germline CDR1 is SNHLY and CDR2 is FYNNEI. The CDR3 runs 13 residues.

This chain joins TRBV2 and TRBJ2-7; D is unresolved. The germline V gene encodes CDR1 SNHLY and CDR2 FYNNEI. The V end lost 8 bases, the J end lost 2 bases, and 19 bases lay between the germline ends. The CDR3 is made up of 15 amino acids. The CDR3 sequence: CASEAYASQAYEQYF. The CDR3 DNA sequence: TGTGCCAGCGAGGCGTATGCCAGCCAAGCCTACGAGCAGTACTTC. Using reference TRBV2 and TRBJ2-7 for the parts outside the CDR3, the full variable domain is EPEVTQTPSHQVTQMGQEVILRCVPISNHLYFYWYRQILGQKVEFLVSFYNNEISEKSEIFDDQFSVERPDGSNFTLKIRSTKLEDSAMYFCASEAYASQAYEQYFGPGTRLTVT.

This rearrangement joins TRBV6-5 to TRBJ1-2; the D gene is possibly TRBD1 (6 bases). The CDR3 consists of 15 residues. Per germline, CDR1 MNHEY and CDR2 SVGAGI. Trimming shortened V by 0 bases and J by 6 bases, and 14 bases separated the two germline ends. CDR3 region: CASSYSLTGPHGYTF. The CDR3 DNA reads as TGTGCCAGCAGTTACTCACTCACAGGGCCCCATGGCTACACCTTC.

J is TRBJ2-1 and V is TRBV6-2 or TRBV6-3; 9 positions match TRBD1. CDR1 and CDR2 (germline): MNHEY, SVGEGT. V lost 2 bases and J lost 9; bases outside the gene matches: 5. The CDR3 covers 14 residues. The CDR3 sequence: CASSYGDRASEQFF. CDR3 nucleotide sequence: TGTGCCAGCAGTTACGGGGACAGGGCTAGTGAGCAGTTCTTC.

The chain couples TRBV6-6 to TRBJ1-4; 7 bases align to TRBD1. The CDR3 spans 14 residues. Germline V gene lookup returns CDR1 MNHNY and CDR2 SVGAGI (reference sequence). The V gene end was trimmed by 5 bases and the J gene end by 2 bases; junction bases not matched to a gene: 2. The CDR3 sequence is CASSPRGTNEKLFF. The CDR3 region has the DNA TGTGCCAGCAGTCCCAGGGGGACTAATGAAAAACTGTTTTTT.

This CDR3 reads CASRLTGEDGYTF. CDR3 coding DNA: TGTGCCAGCAGGCTAACAGGGGAGGATGGCTACACCTTC. The genes are TRBV2 and TRBJ1-2; TRBD1 aligns across 7 bases. From germline, CDR1 is SNHLY and CDR2 FYNNEI. This CDR3 comprises 13 residues. V lost 6 bases to trimming and J lost 6 bases; unmatched junction nucleotides: 7.

The CDR3 loop is CAISPSGGREAFF. CDR3 DNA: TGTGCCATCAGTCCGTCAGGGGGGCGGGAAGCTTTCTTT. The chain combines TRBV10-3 with TRBJ1-1; 7 positions match TRBD1. The CDR3 covers 13 residues. Germline V gene sequence: CDR1 ENHRY, CDR2 SYGVKD. V shed 5 bases and J 8 bases; nucleotides not matched to a gene: 8.

The chain joins TRBV6-1 to TRBJ2-7; D may be TRBD1 (6 bases). V shed 2 bases and J shed 3 bases, with 17 bases lying between them. Germline V CDR1 and CDR2: MNHNS, SASEGT. This CDR3 comprises 16 residues. The CDR3 protein is CASSEWLRPGDYEQYF. As DNA, the CDR3 is TGTGCCAGCAGTGAATGGCTCAGGCCAGGGGACTACGAGCAGTACTTC.

The chain carries TRBV2 and TRBJ1-1, with D unclear. Trimming pared 4 bases from V and 4 bases from J, leaving 4 bases between. The CDR3 is 11 residues long. The germline V gene encodes CDR1 SNHLY and CDR2 FYNNEI. CDR3 DNA: TGTGCCAGCAGTGCGAGCACTGAAGCTTTCTTT. It is translated as CASSASTEAFF.

The chain has TRBV28 and TRBJ2-3; D possibly corresponds to TRBD2 (5 bases). Trimming took off 8 bases at V and 2 bases at J, with 14 bases between the two ends. Germline-derived CDR1 and CDR2 are MDHEN and SYDVKM. CDR3 length equals 14 residues. The CDR3 DNA reads TGTGCCAGCCTCGGCCGGGGAAACACAGATACGCAGTATTTT. This translates into CASLGRGNTDTQYF.